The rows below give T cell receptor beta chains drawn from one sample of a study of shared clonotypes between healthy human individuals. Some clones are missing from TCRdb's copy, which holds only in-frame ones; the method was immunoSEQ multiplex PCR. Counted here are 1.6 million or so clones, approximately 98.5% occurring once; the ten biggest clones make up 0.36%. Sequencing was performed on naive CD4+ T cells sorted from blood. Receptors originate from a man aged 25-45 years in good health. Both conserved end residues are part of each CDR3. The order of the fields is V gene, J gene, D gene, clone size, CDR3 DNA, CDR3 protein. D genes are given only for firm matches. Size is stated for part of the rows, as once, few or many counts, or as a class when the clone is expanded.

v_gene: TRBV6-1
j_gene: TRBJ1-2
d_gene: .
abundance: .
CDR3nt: TGTGCCAGCAGTGACACGGGGAACTATGGCTACACCTTC
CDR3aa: CASSDTGNYGYTF

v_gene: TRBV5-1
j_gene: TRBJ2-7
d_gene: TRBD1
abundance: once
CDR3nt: TGCGCCAGCAGCTTTTTGGGACAGGCCTACGAGCAGTACTTC
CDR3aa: CASSFLGQAYEQYF

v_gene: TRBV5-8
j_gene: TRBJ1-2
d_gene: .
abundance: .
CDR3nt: TGTGCCAGCAGCCTCGGACGGCTGCCTCACTATGGCTACACCTTC
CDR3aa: CASSLGRLPHYGYTF

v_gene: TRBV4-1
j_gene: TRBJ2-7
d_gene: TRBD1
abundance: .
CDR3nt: TGCGCCAGCAGCCACAGCCCGGGACAGCAAACTTACGAGCAGTACTTC
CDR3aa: CASSHSPGQQTYEQYF

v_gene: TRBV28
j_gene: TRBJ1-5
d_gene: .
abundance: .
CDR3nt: TGTGCCAGCAGAAGAGGCCACAGGCATAGCAATCAGCCCCAGCATTTT
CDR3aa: CASRRGHRHSNQPQHF

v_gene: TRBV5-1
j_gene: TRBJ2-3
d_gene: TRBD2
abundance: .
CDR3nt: TGCGCCAGCAGCTTTTTAGCGGGAGTCCCAGATACGCAGTATTTT
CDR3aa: CASSFLAGVPDTQYF

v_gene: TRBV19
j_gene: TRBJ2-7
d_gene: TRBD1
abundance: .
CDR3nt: TGTGCCAGTAGTCAGGCAGGGGGCCGGGTCGAGCAGTACTTC
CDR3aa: CASSQAGGRVEQYF

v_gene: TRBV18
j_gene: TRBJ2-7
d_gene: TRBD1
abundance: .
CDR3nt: TGTGCCAGCTCACCACTTTCTTCCGGGACAGGGATCCGCAAGCAGTACTTC
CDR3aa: CASSPLSSGTGIRKQYF

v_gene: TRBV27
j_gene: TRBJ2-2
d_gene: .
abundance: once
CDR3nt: TGTGCCAGCAGTTTTTGGCGGAATTTGAACACCGGGGAGCTGTTTTTT
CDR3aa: CASSFWRNLNTGELFF

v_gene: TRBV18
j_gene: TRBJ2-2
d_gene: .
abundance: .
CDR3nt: TGTGCCAGCTCACCACGATACGGCGGGGTGAACACCGGGGAGCTGTTTTTT
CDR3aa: CASSPRYGGVNTGELFF

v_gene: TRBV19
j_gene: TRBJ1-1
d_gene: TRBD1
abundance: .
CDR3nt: TGTGCCACATATCAGGGGGGCACTGAAGCTTTCTTT
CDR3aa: CATYQGGTEAFF

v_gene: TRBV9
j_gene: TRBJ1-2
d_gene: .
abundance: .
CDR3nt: TGTGCCAGCAGCGTACGTACAGGGCGGTATGGCTACACCTTC
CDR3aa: CASSVRTGRYGYTF

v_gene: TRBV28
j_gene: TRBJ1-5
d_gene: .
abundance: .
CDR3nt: TGTGCCAGCAGTTACTCCCAGGGATTGGGTCAGCCCCAGCATTTT
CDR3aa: CASSYSQGLGQPQHF

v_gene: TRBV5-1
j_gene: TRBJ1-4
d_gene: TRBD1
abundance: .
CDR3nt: TGCGCCAGCAGCTTAACAGGGGGTAATGAAAAACTGTTTTTT
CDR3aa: CASSLTGGNEKLFF

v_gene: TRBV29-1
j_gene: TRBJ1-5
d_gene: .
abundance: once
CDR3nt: TGCAGCGTCTCGGACGGGCGAGATCAGCCCCAGCATTTT
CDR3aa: CSVSDGRDQPQHF

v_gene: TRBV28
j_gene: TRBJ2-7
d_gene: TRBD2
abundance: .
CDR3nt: TGTGCCAGCAGTTTACTCGGAGCGGGAGGGCGCTACGAGCAGTACTTC
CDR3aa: CASSLLGAGGRYEQYF

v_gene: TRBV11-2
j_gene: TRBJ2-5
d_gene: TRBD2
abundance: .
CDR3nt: TGTGCCAGCAGCTTAGCTTTTCAGCGGGAGAGTGGAGAGACCCAGTACTTC
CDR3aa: CASSLAFQRESGETQYF

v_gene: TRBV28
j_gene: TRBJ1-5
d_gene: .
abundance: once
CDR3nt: TGTGCCAGCAGGAGAACGACGGTTGATCAGCCCCAGCATTTT
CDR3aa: CASRRTTVDQPQHF

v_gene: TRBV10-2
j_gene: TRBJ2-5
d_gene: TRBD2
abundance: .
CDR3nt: TGCGCCAGCCGGGTTACTGCGGGAGTGGGGGAGACCCAGTACTTC
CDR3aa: CASRVTAGVGETQYF

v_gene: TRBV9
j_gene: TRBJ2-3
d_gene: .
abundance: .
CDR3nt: TGTGCCAGCAGCCCCCAGGCCAGCATCCCGACAGATACGCAGTATTTT
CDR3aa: CASSPQASIPTDTQYF

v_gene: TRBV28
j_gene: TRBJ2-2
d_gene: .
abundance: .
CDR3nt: TGTGCCAGCAGTTTATTTCAGGGAATTTCCACCGGGGAGCTGTTTTTT
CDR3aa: CASSLFQGISTGELFF